Listed below are T cell receptor beta chains from one sample, sequenced in a study of blood T cell repertoires in COVID-19. Profiled with immunoSEQ multiplex PCR; TCRdb holds only in-frame clones, not every one. The sample has 160,000 or so clones, 85% to 90% seen once; the top ten hold more than 14%. What was sequenced was peripheral blood. The source of these receptors is a woman in her 40s with acute or convalescent COVID-19. CDR3s include the opening cysteine and the closing phenylalanine or tryptophan. D genes are given only for firm matches. The size entry is marked missing in some rows and otherwise reads once, few, many or a size class.

cdr3_nt	cdr3_aa	v_call	cdr3_length	d_call	clone_size	j_call
TGTGCCAGCAGCTCGGGAGGCGGAGAGACCCAGTACTTC	CASSSGGGETQYF	TRBV7-9	13	TRBD2	.	TRBJ2-5
TGTGCCAGCAGTTACGGGCAGTACTACACCTTC	CASSYGQYYTF	TRBV6-5	11	.	once	TRBJ1-2
TGTGCCAGCAGCCTGATAAATCCGGGACTAGCGGGCAATGAGCAGTTCTTC	CASSLINPGLAGNEQFF	TRBV6-2/TRBV6-3	17	TRBD2	.	TRBJ2-1
TGTGCCAGCATAGACAGGGGGGTCCCTCAGCCCCAGCATTTT	CASIDRGVPQPQHF	TRBV6-4	14	TRBD1	.	TRBJ1-5
TGTGCCAGCACCCCGAGCCCACTAGCGGGGGGGCCCTTAGCCGGGGAGCTGTTTTTT	CASTPSPLAGGPLAGELFF	TRBV28	19	TRBD2	.	TRBJ2-2
TGCGCCAGCAGCCAAGAGTCCGGGGGGTCTAGCGGGAGAATTGGAGATACGCAGTATTTT	CASSQESGGSSGRIGDTQYF	TRBV4-1	20	TRBD2	.	TRBJ2-3
TGTGCCAGCAGCTTCGCTTCAGCGGGACAAAAAGAGACCCAGTACTTC	CASSFASAGQKETQYF	TRBV5-5	16	.	.	TRBJ2-5
TGCAGCGTTGTTCCCCGGGGGGGGGATAGCACAGATACGCAGTATTTT	CSVVPRGGDSTDTQYF	TRBV29-1	16	TRBD2	.	TRBJ2-3
TGTGCCAGCAGCTTAATGGCAGGCCAAGAGACCCAGTACTTC	CASSLMAGQETQYF	TRBV7-3	14	.	.	TRBJ2-5
TGTGCCAGCCTTGACAGGGTTAATAGCAATCAGCCCCAGCATTTT	CASLDRVNSNQPQHF	TRBV2	15	TRBD1	.	TRBJ1-5
TGCGCCAGCAGCGGGGCGACAAGCTCCTACAATGAGCAGTTCTTC	CASSGATSSYNEQFF	TRBV5-1	15	.	.	TRBJ2-1